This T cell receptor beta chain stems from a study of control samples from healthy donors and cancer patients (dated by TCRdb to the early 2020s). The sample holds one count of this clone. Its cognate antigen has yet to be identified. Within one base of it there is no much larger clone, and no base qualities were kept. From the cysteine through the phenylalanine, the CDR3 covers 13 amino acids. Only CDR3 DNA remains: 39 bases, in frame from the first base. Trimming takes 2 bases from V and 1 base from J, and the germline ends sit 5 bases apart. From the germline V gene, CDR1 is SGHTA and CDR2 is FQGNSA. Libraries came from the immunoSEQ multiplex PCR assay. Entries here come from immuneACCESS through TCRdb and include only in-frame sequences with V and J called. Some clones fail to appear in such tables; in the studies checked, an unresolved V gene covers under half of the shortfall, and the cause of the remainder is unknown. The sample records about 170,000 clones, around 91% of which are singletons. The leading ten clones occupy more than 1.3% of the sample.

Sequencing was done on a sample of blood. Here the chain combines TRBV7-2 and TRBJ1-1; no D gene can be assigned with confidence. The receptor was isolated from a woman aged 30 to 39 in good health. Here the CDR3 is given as CASSLLPNTEAFF. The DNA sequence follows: TGTGCCAGCAGCTTACTACCGAACACTGAAGCTTTCTTT.